Listed below are T cell receptor beta chains from one sample, sequenced in a study of blood T cells in healthy people across ages. TCRdb reprocessed the 5' RACE reads via MiXCR and lists one record per CDR3 protein. This table holds approximately 900,000 distinct CDR3 sequences, roughly 52% found once. Input material: blood. All receptors derive from a man aged 25-45 years in good health. The CDR3 runs from the conserved cysteine through the conserved F or W. The D gene is left open where the match is weak. Rows may omit the clone size; those that give it use once, few, many or a size class.

j_call: TRBJ2-7
d_call: TRBD1
clone_size: NA
cdr3_length: 15
v_call: TRBV6-5
cdr3_aa: CASSLTLTGQNEQYF
cdr3_nt: TGTGCCAGCAGTTTGACTTTGACAGGGCAGAACGAGCAGTACTTC

j_call: TRBJ2-7
d_call: NA
clone_size: NA
cdr3_length: 13
v_call: TRBV6-2/TRBV6-3
cdr3_aa: CASVRGAFYEQYF
cdr3_nt: TGTGCCAGCGTGAGGGGGGCCTTCTACGAGCAGTACTTC

j_call: TRBJ1-2
d_call: NA
clone_size: few
cdr3_length: 15
v_call: TRBV4-2
cdr3_aa: CASSQDWEEGYGYTF
cdr3_nt: TGTGCCAGCAGCCAAGATTGGGAAGAAGGCTATGGCTACACCTTC

j_call: TRBJ2-3
d_call: TRBD2
clone_size: NA
cdr3_length: 14
v_call: TRBV20-1
cdr3_aa: CSAKRGGNTDTQYF
cdr3_nt: TGCAGTGCTAAACGGGGGGGAAACACAGATACGCAGTATTTT

j_call: TRBJ1-1
d_call: NA
clone_size: few
cdr3_length: 13
v_call: TRBV20-1
cdr3_aa: CSATQGANTEAFF
cdr3_nt: TGCAGTGCTACTCAGGGCGCGAACACTGAAGCTTTCTTT

j_call: TRBJ2-3
d_call: NA
clone_size: NA
cdr3_length: 16
v_call: TRBV11-1
cdr3_aa: CASSLWGSPTSDTQYF
cdr3_nt: TGTGCCAGCAGCTTATGGGGCTCCCCAACCTCAGATACGCAGTATTTT

j_call: TRBJ2-7
d_call: NA
clone_size: NA
cdr3_length: 15
v_call: TRBV5-1
cdr3_aa: CASSLVGRSFDEQYF
cdr3_nt: TGCGCCAGCAGCTTGGTCGGCAGGTCCTTTGACGAGCAGTACTTC

j_call: TRBJ1-2
d_call: NA
clone_size: NA
cdr3_length: 14
v_call: TRBV29-1
cdr3_aa: CSVDQLATNYGYTF
cdr3_nt: TGCAGCGTTGATCAATTGGCCACCAACTATGGCTACACCTTC

j_call: TRBJ2-5
d_call: TRBD2
clone_size: NA
cdr3_length: 13
v_call: TRBV25-1
cdr3_aa: CASRLPGGETQYF
cdr3_nt: TGTGCCAGCAGGCTCCCGGGAGGAGAGACCCAGTACTTC

j_call: TRBJ1-5
d_call: TRBD1
clone_size: NA
cdr3_length: 13
v_call: TRBV13
cdr3_aa: CASSLQGAEPQHF
cdr3_nt: TGTGCCAGCAGCCTACAGGGGGCAGAGCCCCAGCATTTT

j_call: TRBJ2-3
d_call: TRBD1
clone_size: NA
cdr3_length: 13
v_call: TRBV20-1
cdr3_aa: CSAPTGGTDTQYF
cdr3_nt: TGCAGTGCTCCGACAGGGGGCACAGATACGCAGTATTTT

j_call: TRBJ2-1
d_call: NA
clone_size: NA
cdr3_length: 13
v_call: TRBV7-2
cdr3_aa: CASSLSLVDEQFF
cdr3_nt: TGTGCCAGCAGCTTAAGTCTAGTGGATGAGCAGTTCTTC

j_call: TRBJ2-1
d_call: TRBD2
clone_size: NA
cdr3_length: 16
v_call: TRBV27
cdr3_aa: CASSFWTGGRNNEQFF
cdr3_nt: TGTGCCAGCAGTTTTTGGACGGGGGGGCGAAACAATGAGCAGTTCTTC

j_call: TRBJ1-5
d_call: TRBD1
clone_size: NA
cdr3_length: 16
v_call: TRBV6-1
cdr3_aa: CASTGTGGWSNQPQHF
cdr3_nt: TGTGCCAGCACCGGAACAGGGGGCTGGAGCAATCAGCCCCAGCATTTT

j_call: TRBJ1-4
d_call: TRBD1
clone_size: once
cdr3_length: 17
v_call: TRBV11-2
cdr3_aa: CASSARDRGLTNEKLFF
cdr3_nt: TGTGCCAGCAGCGCCCGGGACAGGGGGTTAACTAATGAAAAACTGTTTTTT

j_call: TRBJ2-1
d_call: TRBD1
clone_size: few
cdr3_length: 14
v_call: TRBV5-6
cdr3_aa: CASSWDRDYNEQFF
cdr3_nt: TGTGCCAGCAGCTGGGACAGGGATTACAATGAGCAGTTCTTC

j_call: TRBJ1-2
d_call: NA
clone_size: few
cdr3_length: 15
v_call: TRBV19
cdr3_aa: CASSMIPLRGYGYTF
cdr3_nt: TGTGCCAGTAGTATGATTCCGCTGAGGGGCTATGGCTACACCTTC

j_call: TRBJ1-4
d_call: TRBD1
clone_size: NA
cdr3_length: 15
v_call: TRBV4-2
cdr3_aa: CASSHEQGRDEKLFF
cdr3_nt: TGTGCCAGCAGCCACGAACAGGGGCGAGATGAAAAACTGTTTTTT

j_call: TRBJ2-7
d_call: NA
clone_size: NA
cdr3_length: 13
v_call: TRBV5-1
cdr3_aa: CASRSQGTYEQYF
cdr3_nt: TGCGCCAGCAGGTCTCAGGGGACCTACGAGCAGTACTTC

j_call: TRBJ2-7
d_call: NA
clone_size: few
cdr3_length: 15
v_call: TRBV4-1
cdr3_aa: CASSQVRSGSYEQYF
cdr3_nt: TGCGCCAGCAGCCAAGTTCGGTCGGGGTCCTACGAGCAGTACTTC

j_call: TRBJ1-2
d_call: NA
clone_size: few
cdr3_length: 16
v_call: TRBV4-1
cdr3_aa: CASSQVLRRNGHGYTF
cdr3_nt: TGCGCCAGCAGCCAAGTTCTACGCCGAAACGGCCATGGCTACACCTTC

j_call: TRBJ2-4
d_call: NA
clone_size: NA
cdr3_length: 17
v_call: TRBV7-8
cdr3_aa: CASSQEDPGVRKNIQYF
cdr3_nt: TGTGCCAGCAGCCAAGAGGATCCAGGGGTGAGGAAAAACATTCAGTACTTC

j_call: TRBJ2-7
d_call: TRBD1
clone_size: few
cdr3_length: 13
v_call: TRBV27
cdr3_aa: CASTYGQGHEQYF
cdr3_nt: TGTGCCAGCACCTACGGACAGGGCCACGAGCAGTACTTC

j_call: TRBJ2-7
d_call: NA
clone_size: NA
cdr3_length: 12
v_call: TRBV29-1
cdr3_aa: CSVETETYEQYF
cdr3_nt: TGCAGCGTAGAGACCGAAACCTACGAGCAGTACTTC

j_call: TRBJ2-1
d_call: NA
clone_size: few
cdr3_length: 11
v_call: TRBV6-6
cdr3_aa: CASRAINEQFF
cdr3_nt: TGTGCCAGCAGGGCTATCAATGAGCAGTTCTTC

j_call: TRBJ1-3
d_call: NA
clone_size: once
cdr3_length: 11
v_call: TRBV24-1
cdr3_aa: CATLAQNTIYF
cdr3_nt: TGTGCCACCCTGGCTCAAAACACCATATATTTT

j_call: TRBJ2-5
d_call: NA
clone_size: NA
cdr3_length: 19
v_call: TRBV24-1
cdr3_aa: CATSDNSAPGHSPRGTQYF
cdr3_nt: TGTGCCACCAGTGACAATTCCGCCCCGGGACACTCACCTCGTGGGACCCAGTACTTC

j_call: TRBJ1-2
d_call: NA
clone_size: few
cdr3_length: 14
v_call: TRBV20-1
cdr3_aa: CSARDQRRANGYTF
cdr3_nt: TGCAGTGCTAGAGATCAGCGCAGGGCCAATGGCTACACCTTC

j_call: TRBJ2-7
d_call: NA
clone_size: NA
cdr3_length: 14
v_call: TRBV27
cdr3_aa: CASSPEQGPYEQYF
cdr3_nt: TGTGCCAGCAGTCCAGAACAGGGACCCTACGAGCAGTACTTC

j_call: TRBJ2-7
d_call: NA
clone_size: NA
cdr3_length: 13
v_call: TRBV27
cdr3_aa: CASSQLATYEQYF
cdr3_nt: TGTGCCAGCAGCCAACTAGCTACCTACGAGCAGTACTTC

j_call: TRBJ2-1
d_call: NA
clone_size: many
cdr3_length: 16
v_call: TRBV29-1
cdr3_aa: CSVPRQGGSQINEQFF
cdr3_nt: TGCAGCGTTCCCCGGCAGGGGGGGTCACAGATCAATGAGCAGTTCTTC

j_call: TRBJ2-3
d_call: NA
clone_size: NA
cdr3_length: 12
v_call: TRBV20-1
cdr3_aa: CSATPTGDTQYF
cdr3_nt: TGCAGTGCCACCCCCACAGGGGATACGCAGTATTTT

j_call: TRBJ2-1
d_call: TRBD2
clone_size: NA
cdr3_length: 17
v_call: TRBV20-1
cdr3_aa: CSARSRSGISSYNEQFF
cdr3_nt: TGCAGTGCTAGAAGCCGGAGCGGGATAAGCTCCTACAATGAGCAGTTCTTC

j_call: TRBJ1-2
d_call: TRBD1
clone_size: few
cdr3_length: 16
v_call: TRBV6-1
cdr3_aa: CASSDVPGQGLYGYTF
cdr3_nt: TGTGCCAGCAGTGATGTGCCGGGACAGGGTCTTTACGGCTACACCTTC

j_call: TRBJ1-1
d_call: NA
clone_size: NA
cdr3_length: 19
v_call: TRBV21-1
cdr3_aa: CASSKTPRWSGATNTEAFF
cdr3_nt: TGTGCCAGCAGCAAAACCCCTAGATGGAGTGGAGCGACGAACACTGAAGCTTTCTTT

j_call: TRBJ2-3
d_call: TRBD2
clone_size: NA
cdr3_length: 16
v_call: TRBV10-3
cdr3_aa: CAISDGLAGGTDTQYF
cdr3_nt: TGTGCCATCAGTGACGGACTAGCGGGCGGAACAGATACGCAGTATTTT

j_call: TRBJ2-5
d_call: TRBD1
clone_size: NA
cdr3_length: 14
v_call: TRBV7-6
cdr3_aa: CASSSGDRIGEQYF
cdr3_nt: TGTGCCAGCAGCTCTGGGGACAGGATAGGAGAGCAGTACTTC

j_call: TRBJ2-2
d_call: NA
clone_size: NA
cdr3_length: 15
v_call: TRBV20-1
cdr3_aa: CSARDLGMDTGELFF
cdr3_nt: TGCAGTGCTAGAGATCTCGGGATGGACACCGGGGAGCTGTTTTTT

j_call: TRBJ1-6
d_call: NA
clone_size: NA
cdr3_length: 14
v_call: TRBV10-3
cdr3_aa: CAISVAGADSPLHF
cdr3_nt: TGTGCCATCAGTGTGGCAGGGGCAGATTCACCCCTCCACTTT

j_call: TRBJ2-5
d_call: NA
clone_size: NA
cdr3_length: 12
v_call: TRBV2
cdr3_aa: CASGIREGTQYF
cdr3_nt: TGTGCCAGCGGTATACGTGAAGGGACCCAGTACTTC

j_call: TRBJ1-4
d_call: TRBD1
clone_size: few
cdr3_length: 14
v_call: TRBV6-2/TRBV6-3
cdr3_aa: CASTQGALDEKLFF
cdr3_nt: TGTGCCAGCACCCAGGGGGCCTTGGATGAAAAACTGTTTTTT

j_call: TRBJ2-3
d_call: NA
clone_size: NA
cdr3_length: 15
v_call: TRBV10-3
cdr3_aa: CAISRVGGLTDTQYF
cdr3_nt: TGTGCCATCAGTAGAGTCGGCGGTTTAACAGATACGCAGTATTTT